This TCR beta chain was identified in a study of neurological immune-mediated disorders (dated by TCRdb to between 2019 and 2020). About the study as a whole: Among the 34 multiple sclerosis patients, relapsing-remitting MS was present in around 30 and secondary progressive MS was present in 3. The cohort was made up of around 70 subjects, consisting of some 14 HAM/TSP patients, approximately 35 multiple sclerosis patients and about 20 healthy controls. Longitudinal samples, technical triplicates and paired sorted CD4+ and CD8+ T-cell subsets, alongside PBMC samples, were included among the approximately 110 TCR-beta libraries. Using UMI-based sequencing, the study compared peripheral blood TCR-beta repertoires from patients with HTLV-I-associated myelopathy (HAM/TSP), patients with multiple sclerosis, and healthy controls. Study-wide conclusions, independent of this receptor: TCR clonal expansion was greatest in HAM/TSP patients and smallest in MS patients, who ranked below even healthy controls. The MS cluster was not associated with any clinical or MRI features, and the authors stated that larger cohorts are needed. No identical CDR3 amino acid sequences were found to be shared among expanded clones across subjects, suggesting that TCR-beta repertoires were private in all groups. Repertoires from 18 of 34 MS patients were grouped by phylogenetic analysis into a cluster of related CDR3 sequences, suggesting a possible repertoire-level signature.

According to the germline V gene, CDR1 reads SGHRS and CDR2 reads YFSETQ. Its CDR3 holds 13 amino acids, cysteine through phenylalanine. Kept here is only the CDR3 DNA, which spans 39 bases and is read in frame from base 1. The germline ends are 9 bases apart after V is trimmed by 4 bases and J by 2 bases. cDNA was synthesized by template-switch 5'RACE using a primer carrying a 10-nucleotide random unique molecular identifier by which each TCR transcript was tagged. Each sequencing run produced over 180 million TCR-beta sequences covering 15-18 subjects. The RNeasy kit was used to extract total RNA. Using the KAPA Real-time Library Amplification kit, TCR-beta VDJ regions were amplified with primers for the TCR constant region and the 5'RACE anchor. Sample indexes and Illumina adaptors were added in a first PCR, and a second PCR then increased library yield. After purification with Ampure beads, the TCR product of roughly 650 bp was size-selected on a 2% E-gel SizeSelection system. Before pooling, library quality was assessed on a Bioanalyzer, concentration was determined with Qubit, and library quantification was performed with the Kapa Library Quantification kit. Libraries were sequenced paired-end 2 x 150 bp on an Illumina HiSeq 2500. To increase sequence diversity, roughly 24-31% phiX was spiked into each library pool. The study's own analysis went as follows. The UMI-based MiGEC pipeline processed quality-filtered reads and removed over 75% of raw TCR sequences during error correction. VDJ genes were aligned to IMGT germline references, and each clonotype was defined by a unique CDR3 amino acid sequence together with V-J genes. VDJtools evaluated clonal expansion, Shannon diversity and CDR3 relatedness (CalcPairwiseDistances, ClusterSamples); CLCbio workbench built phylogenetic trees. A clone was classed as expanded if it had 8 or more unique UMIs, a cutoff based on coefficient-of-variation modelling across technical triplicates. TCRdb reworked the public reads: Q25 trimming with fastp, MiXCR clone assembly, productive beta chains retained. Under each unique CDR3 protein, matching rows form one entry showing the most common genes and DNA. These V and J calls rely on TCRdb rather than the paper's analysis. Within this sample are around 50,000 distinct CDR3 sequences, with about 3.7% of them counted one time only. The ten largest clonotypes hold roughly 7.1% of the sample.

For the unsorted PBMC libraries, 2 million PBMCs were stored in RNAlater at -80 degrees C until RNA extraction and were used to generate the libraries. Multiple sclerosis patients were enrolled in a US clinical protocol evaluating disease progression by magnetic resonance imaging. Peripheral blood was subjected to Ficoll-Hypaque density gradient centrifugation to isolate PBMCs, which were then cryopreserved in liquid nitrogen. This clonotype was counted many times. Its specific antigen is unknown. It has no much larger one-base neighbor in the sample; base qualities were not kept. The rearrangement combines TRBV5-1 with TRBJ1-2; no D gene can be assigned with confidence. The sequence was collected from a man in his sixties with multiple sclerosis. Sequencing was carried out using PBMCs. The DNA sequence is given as TGCGCCAGCAGCCCAGACGGAAACTATGGCTACACCTTC. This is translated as CASSPDGNYGYTF. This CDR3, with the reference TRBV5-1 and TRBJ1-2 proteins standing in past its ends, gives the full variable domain KAGVTQTPRYLIKTRGQQVTLSCSPISGHRSVSWYQQTPGQGLQFLFEYFSETQRNKGNFPGRFSGRQFSNSRSEMNVSTLELGDSALYLCASSPDGNYGYTFGSGTRLTVV.